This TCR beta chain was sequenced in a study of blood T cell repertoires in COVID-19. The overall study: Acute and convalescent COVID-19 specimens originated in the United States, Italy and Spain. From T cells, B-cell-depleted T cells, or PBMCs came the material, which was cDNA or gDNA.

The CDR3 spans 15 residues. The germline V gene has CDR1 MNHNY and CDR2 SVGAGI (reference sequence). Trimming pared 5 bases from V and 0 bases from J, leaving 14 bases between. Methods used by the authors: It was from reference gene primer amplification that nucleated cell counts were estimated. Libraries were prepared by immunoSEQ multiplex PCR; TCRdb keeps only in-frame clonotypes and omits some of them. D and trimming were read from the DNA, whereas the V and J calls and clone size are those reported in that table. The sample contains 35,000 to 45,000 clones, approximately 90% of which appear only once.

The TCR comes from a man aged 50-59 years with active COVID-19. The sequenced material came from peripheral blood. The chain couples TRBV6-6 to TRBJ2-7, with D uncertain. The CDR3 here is CASSNQKSSSYEQYF. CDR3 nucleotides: TGTGCCAGCAGTAACCAGAAGTCCTCCTCCTACGAGCAGTACTTC.